Listed below are T cell receptor beta chains from one sample, sequenced in a study of CD8+CD57+ T cells in acquired aplastic anemia. TCRdb recomputed calls from the reads with MiXCR, one row per CDR3 protein. The sample holds around 130,000 distinct CDR3 sequences, 45% to 60% seen once. The specimen sequenced was sorted CD4+, CD8+, or CD8+CD57+ T cells (not recorded which) from PBMCs. The source is a human donor with aplastic anemia. Each CDR3 is given with its conserved first and last residue. The D gene is left open where the match is weak. Size is stated for part of the rows, as once, few or many counts, or as a class when the clone is expanded.

j_call d_call v_call clone_size cdr3_nt cdr3_aa
TRBJ2-3 - TRBV5-6 - TGTGCCAGCAGCCCTACTCCTCGGGATACGCAGTATTTT CASSPTPRDTQYF
TRBJ1-2 TRBD1 TRBV12-3/TRBV12-4 - TGTGCCAGCAGGCGGCAGGGGGAGCACTATGGCTACACCTTC CASRRQGEHYGYTF
TRBJ2-7 TRBD1 TRBV7-2 - TGTGCCAGCAGCTTAGCACAGGGGGGCGCCTACGAGCAGTACTTC CASSLAQGGAYEQYF
TRBJ1-2 - TRBV2 - TGTGCCAGCAGCGTCAGTACTAACTATGGCTACACCTTC CASSVSTNYGYTF
TRBJ2-1 TRBD2 TRBV2 - TGTGCCAGCAGTGAAGAAGCGGGGGGGCCCTATGAGCAGTTCTTC CASSEEAGGPYEQFF
TRBJ1-1 - TRBV25-1 once TGTGCCAGCAGTGAATATGGGACACCAAACACTGAAGCTTTCTTT CASSEYGTPNTEAFF
TRBJ1-5 TRBD1 TRBV19 - TGTGCCAGTAGGGACAGGGGGCGAAATCAGCCCCAGCATTTT CASRDRGRNQPQHF
TRBJ2-2 - TRBV29-1 - TGCAGCGTTATGGACGGGCAGATGAACACCGGGGAGCTGTTTTTT CSVMDGQMNTGELFF
TRBJ2-7 - TRBV2 - TGTGCCAGCAGTGAGACGGACAGCAACTCCTACGAGCAGTACTTC CASSETDSNSYEQYF
TRBJ1-1 TRBD1 TRBV20-1 - TGCAGTGTTCCGGGACAGTGGAACACTGAAGCTTTCTTT CSVPGQWNTEAFF
TRBJ2-1 TRBD2 TRBV7-3 - TGTGCCAGCAGCTCCATAGCGGGGGAACAGTTCTTC CASSSIAGEQFF
TRBJ2-7 TRBD1 TRBV4-1 - TGCGCCAGCAGCCAGGTTGGACAGGGGGCTCTATACGAGCAGTACTTC CASSQVGQGALYEQYF
TRBJ1-4 - TRBV24-1 - TGTGCCACCAGTGATCCACCGACAGCCAGAAATGAAAAACTGTTTTTT CATSDPPTARNEKLFF
TRBJ1-1 - TRBV7-7 - TGTGCCAGCAGCGACGGGACGGGTAAAGCTTTCTTT CASSDGTGKAFF
TRBJ1-2 - TRBV19 - TGTGCCAGTAGGGAAGGAGCCAACTATGGCTACACCTTC CASREGANYGYTF
TRBJ2-6 - TRBV12-3/TRBV12-4 many TGTGCCAGCAGTTGGGGACACACTGGGGCCAACGTCCTGACTTTC CASSWGHTGANVLTF
TRBJ2-3 - TRBV10-3 - TGTGCCATCAGTGCCGGAACGTTGGGAAATCAGGGGCAGTATTTT CAISAGTLGNQGQYF
TRBJ2-1 TRBD2 TRBV20-1 - TGCAGTGCTAGGGTCTTCGGCCTAGCGGGGGACTTGGAGTTCTTC CSARVFGLAGDLEFF
TRBJ2-1 - TRBV10-3 - TGTGCCATCAGTGACTACAATGAGCAGTTCTTC CAISDYNEQFF
TRBJ2-3 - TRBV7-9 - TGTGCCAGCACTAAAGACACAGATACGCAGTATTTT CASTKDTDTQYF
TRBJ2-2 - TRBV24-1 - TGTGCCACCAGTGATGTTAACAGGGCGAACACCGGGGAGCTGTTTTTT CATSDVNRANTGELFF
TRBJ2-5 - TRBV24-1 - TGTGCCACCATTGGGCCAGGGAAAGAGACCCAGTACTTC CATIGPGKETQYF
TRBJ2-1 TRBD2 TRBV2 - TGTGCCAGCAGCTACTCTGCACTAGCGGGAGTCTACAATGAGCAGTTCTTC CASSYSALAGVYNEQFF
TRBJ2-5 - TRBV5-4 - TGTGCCAGCAGCTTGGTCGGAGAAGAGACCCAGTACTTC CASSLVGEETQYF
TRBJ2-1 TRBD2 TRBV10-3 once TGTGCCAGCGGACTAGCGGGGGCCAATGAGCAGTTCTTC CASGLAGANEQFF
TRBJ2-3 - TRBV20-1 - TGCAGTGCTAGAGTTAGACAGGATACGCAGTATTTT CSARVRQDTQYF
TRBJ1-6 - TRBV11-3 - TGTGCCAGCAGCTTATTAGATTCACCCCTCCACTTT CASSLLDSPLHF
TRBJ1-6 - TRBV15 - TGTGCCACCAGCAGAGATGTGGGGGCCGGATCACCCCTCCACTTT CATSRDVGAGSPLHF
TRBJ2-3 - TRBV19 - TGTGCCAGTAGTAAGGGCAGATCTAGCACAGATACGCAGTATTTT CASSKGRSSTDTQYF
TRBJ2-5 - TRBV20-1 - TGCAGTATTGCCAAGGGGATTGGGCCAGGAGAGACCCAGTACTTC CSIAKGIGPGETQYF
TRBJ2-5 - TRBV7-8 - TGTGCCAGCAGCCCAACCGGGCCGCTGGAGACCCAGTACTTC CASSPTGPLETQYF
TRBJ2-7 - TRBV19 - TGTGCCAGTAGTATGGCGGACCAGCAGTACTTC CASSMADQQYF
TRBJ1-1 - TRBV10-3 many TGTGCCATCCGCCAGGATAACACTGAAGCTTTCTTT CAIRQDNTEAFF
TRBJ2-3 - TRBV10-3 many TGTGCCATCAACAGGCGCGGCGGAAGCACAGATACGCAGTATTTT CAINRRGGSTDTQYF
TRBJ2-2 TRBD2 TRBV25-1 many TGTGCCAGCAGATACACAGAAGCGGGGGGGCCTCAGAACACCGGGGAGCTGTTTTTT CASRYTEAGGPQNTGELFF
TRBJ1-1 TRBD1 TRBV7-8 - TGTGCCAGCAGCTTACCATACGGGCAGGGGGCAAACACTGAAGCTTTCTTT CASSLPYGQGANTEAFF
TRBJ2-5 - TRBV10-3 - TGTGCCTGCTCGTGGGGGGGCTCGGAGACCCAGTACTTC CACSWGGSETQYF
TRBJ2-6 - TRBV12-3/TRBV12-4 few TGTGCCAGCAGTTTACGGGTCTCTGGGGCCAACGTCCTGACTTTC CASSLRVSGANVLTF
TRBJ2-1 TRBD2 TRBV20-1 - TGCAGTGCTAGACCAATCGGGACTAGCGGGACATTTCAGTTCTTC CSARPIGTSGTFQFF
TRBJ1-2 - TRBV7-9 - TGTGCCAGCAGCTTGGCGGCGGCAAACTATGGCTACACCTTC CASSLAAANYGYTF
TRBJ2-1 - TRBV19 many TGTGCCAGTAGTAGACAGGTCGTGAGGGGCGATGAGCAGTTCTTC CASSRQVVRGDEQFF
TRBJ2-1 TRBD2 TRBV20-1 - TGCAGTGCTAGAAAGCGGGGGGCCAGGAATGAGCAGTTCTTC CSARKRGARNEQFF
TRBJ2-3 - TRBV19 - TGTGCCAGCAGTGACCTTTGGGGGGACTCAGATACGCAGTATTTT CASSDLWGDSDTQYF
TRBJ2-5 - TRBV7-8 many TGTGCCAGCAGCTTTAAGGGGGTTGGCAGGGACCCCCAAGAGACCCAGTACTTC CASSFKGVGRDPQETQYF
TRBJ1-2 - TRBV7-9 - TGTGCCAGCAGCTCGGGGCGCCTCTACACCTTC CASSSGRLYTF
TRBJ1-2 - TRBV10-1 - TGCGCCAGCAGTGTGCAAGGACACTATGGCTACACCTTC CASSVQGHYGYTF
TRBJ2-5 TRBD1 TRBV5-1 - TGCGCCAGCAGCGTATCAGGGGGCCGAGAGACCCAGTACTTC CASSVSGGRETQYF
TRBJ2-7 TRBD2 TRBV9 many TGTGCCAGCAGCGCCCCGGGACTAGCGATCAACGAGCAGTACTTC CASSAPGLAINEQYF
TRBJ2-7 TRBD2 TRBV29-1 - TGCAGCGTTATGGGACTAGCGCAAACCTACGAGCAGTACTTC CSVMGLAQTYEQYF
TRBJ2-1 TRBD2 TRBV2 - TGTGCCAGCACCTGGACTAGCGGCCACTCCTACAATGAGCAGTTCTTC CASTWTSGHSYNEQFF
TRBJ2-1 - TRBV7-3 once TGTGCCAGCAGCTTGACTAGATTGAATGAGCAGTTCTTC CASSLTRLNEQFF
TRBJ1-1 - TRBV7-3 - TGTGCCAGCAGCGTAGTGGGACAGAACACTGAAGCTTTCTTT CASSVVGQNTEAFF
TRBJ2-3 - TRBV7-2 few TGTGCCAGCAGCCAGGGAAACACAGATACGCAGTATTTT CASSQGNTDTQYF
TRBJ2-7 TRBD1 TRBV20-1 - TGCAGTGCCAGCAGCTGGGACAGCTCCTACGAGCAGTACTTC CSASSWDSSYEQYF
TRBJ2-7 TRBD2 TRBV15 - TGTGCCACCAGCAGACTAGCGGGAGTTGAGCAGTACTTC CATSRLAGVEQYF
TRBJ2-7 TRBD1 TRBV10-1 - TGCGCCAGCAGTGAGTCGACGGGACAGGGCTACGAGCAGTACTTC CASSESTGQGYEQYF
TRBJ1-2 - TRBV19 - TGTGCCAGTAGTATTGACGGGCTTTATGGCTACACCTTC CASSIDGLYGYTF
TRBJ2-7 - TRBV12-3/TRBV12-4 many TGTGCCAGCAGTTTTCTCTGGACGAGTAGATACGAGCAGTACTTC CASSFLWTSRYEQYF